Listed here are 10 T cell receptor beta chains from one sample, sequenced in a study of OX40 agonist ivuxolimab in advanced cancers. Sequencing was performed with immunoSEQ multiplex PCR; in TCRdb, only in-frame clones are kept and a portion is missing. This table has some 77,000 clones, around 90% appearing once. This specimen was CD4+ or CD8+ T cells sorted from blood, taken in a trial of the OX40 agonist ivuxolimab. These receptors originate from an adult with an advanced solid tumor such as melanoma, head and neck, liver or kidney cancer.

This chain links TRBV29-1 with TRBJ1-4; D ambiguous. Germline V gives CDR1 SQVTM, CDR2 ANQGSEA. Trimming removed 3 bases from V and 4 bases from J, with 9 bases in between. CDR3 length: 13 amino acids. The CDR3 DNA follows: TGCAGCGTTGAGGTACAATTTAATGAAAAACTGTTTTTT. It codes for CSVEVQFNEKLFF.

Here the CDR3 DNA reads TGTGCCAGCAGCTCGGGACTAGCGGGAACCGAGCAGTACTTC. Translation gives CASSSGLAGTEQYF. The chain employs TRBV5-4 and TRBJ2-7; 13 nucleotides line up with TRBD2. Trimming cost V 3 bases and J 6 bases; bases outside gene matches: 3. The CDR3 contains 14 residues. The germline gives CDR1 SGHNT, CDR2 YYREEE (reference sequence).

The rearrangement links TRBV11-3 to TRBJ1-2, with TRBD1 as a possible D gene (6 bases). This CDR3 region has 13 residues. With 5 bases removed from V and 3 bases from J, the gap between germline ends came to 10 bases. Per the germline V gene, CDR1 is SGHNT and CDR2 is YENEEA. DNA of the CDR3: TGTGCCAGCAGCGTGACAGGCGACTATGGCTACACCTTC. Amino acids: CASSVTGDYGYTF.

The DNA of the CDR3 is TGTGCCAGCAGTTACTTGGGTGGGGAAACTGAAGCTTTCTTT. Protein: CASSYLGGETEAFF. This chain joins TRBV6-5 and TRBJ1-1; D remains unclear. The V end lost 1 base, the J end lost 5 bases, and 11 bases lay between the germline ends. Looked up from germline, CDR1 is MNHEY and CDR2 is SVGAGI. The CDR3 is made up of 14 amino acids.

The chain links TRBV12-2 to TRBJ2-7; the table gives TRBD1 as D, unverified against the DNA. TRBV12-2 is deemed a pseudogene. The CDR3 is 17 residues long. This CDR3 is CASRLRGRAGDVYEQYF. The CDR3 DNA sequence: TGTGCAAGTCGCTTAAGAGGCCGGGCAGGGGACGTCTACGAGCAGTACTTC.

V and J are TRBV11-3 and TRBJ2-7; D may be TRBD1 (5 bases). The CDR3 has 13 residues. Germline lookup yields CDR1 SGHNT and CDR2 YENEEA. The V end lost 5 bases, the J end lost 0 bases, and 8 bases lay between the germline ends. The CDR3 region is CASSDTGSYEQYF. CDR3 nucleotides: TGTGCCAGCAGCGACACAGGCTCCTACGAGCAGTACTTC.

The chain employs TRBV28 and TRBJ2-5, with D perhaps matching TRBD1 (6 bases). This CDR3 region has 11 residues. The ends were cut back, 10 bases at V and 6 bases at J, with 12 bases in the middle. CDR1 and CDR2 from the germline V gene are MDHEN and SYDVKM. The CDR3 DNA sequence: TGTGCCATCACAGGGCAGCAGACCCAGTACTTC. The encoded protein is CAITGQQTQYF.

This clone was detected only once. The chain joins TRBV7-9 to TRBJ2-7, with D unclear. V lost 2 bases, J lost 1 base, and 9 bases lay in between. CDR1 and CDR2 from the germline V gene are SEHNR and FQNEAQ (reference sequence). The CDR3 runs 14 residues. CDR3 protein: CASSLLADSYEQYF. The CDR3 region has the DNA TGTGCCAGCAGCTTATTGGCAGATTCCTACGAGCAGTACTTC.

The chain joins TRBV6-5 to TRBJ1-1; 7 bases map to TRBD1. In germline, CDR1 is MNHEY, CDR2 SVGAGI. Trimming at V came to 4 bases and at J to 6 bases, leaving 8 bases not matched to a gene. CDR3 length equals 14 residues. CDR3 DNA sequence: TGTGCCAGCAGTTCCCTCAGGGGGATGGCTGAAGCTTTCTTT. This translates into CASSSLRGMAEAFF.

The chain combines TRBV10-3 with TRBJ1-2, with 9 positions matching TRBD1. Germline values: CDR1 ENHRY, CDR2 SYGVKD. The V gene end was trimmed by 2 bases and the J gene end by 4 bases; junction bases not matched to a gene: 2. The CDR3 consists of 14 residues. The CDR3 region is CAISEGGQGYGYTF. The CDR3 bases are TGTGCCATCAGTGAGGGGGGACAGGGCTATGGCTACACCTTC.